What follows are 31 T cell receptor beta chains derived from one specimen sequenced in a study of T-cell reconstitution after alpha-beta-depleted transplantation in children. The study, taken as a whole, reports: Newly produced T cells mostly accounted for T-cell counts and diversity one year post-transplant.

A TCRbeta library incorporating unique molecular identifiers was prepared. MiXCR was run by TCRdb on the PCR reads, yielding one entry per CDR3 protein. The sample includes about 300,000 distinct CDR3 sequences, nearly 8% of them seen just once. These receptors lack a known antigen. The material sequenced was peripheral blood, taken 360 days after TCRalphabeta/CD19-depleted stem cell transplant. The receptors come from a female patient aged 2-15 years who had a stem cell transplant for Fanconi anemia, so the T cells may come from the graft donor.

This clonotype was observed many times. The V call is TRBV5-1, the J call TRBJ2-5; TRBD2 agrees at 14 bases. The length of the CDR3 is 16 residues. Trimming at V came to 4 bases and at J to 4 bases, leaving 6 bases not matched to a gene. CDR1 and CDR2 from the germline V gene are SGHRS and YFSETQ. The CDR3, as DNA: TGCGCCAGCAGCCCCGGGACTAGCGGGAGTCGAGAGACCCAGTACTTC. Amino acids: CASSPGTSGSRETQYF.

This clonotype was seen a handful of times. The genes are TRBV18 and TRBJ1-1; D is ambiguous. V was cut by 2 bases and J by 4 bases, with 11 bases left in between. CDR1 is KGHSH, CDR2 LQKENI, per germline. The CDR3 is 14 residues long. The CDR3: CASSPGVGGTEAFF. DNA of the CDR3: TGTGCCAGCTCACCAGGCGTGGGTGGCACTGAAGCTTTCTTT.

This clonotype was detected ten times or more. This chain joins TRBV29-1 and TRBJ2-1, with 11 bases lining up with TRBD2. CDR1 and CDR2 from the germline V gene are SQVTM and ANQGSEA. V was clipped by 7 bases and J by 1 base; unmatched bases: 6. The CDR3 is made up of 15 amino acids. CDR3 DNA: TGCAGCGGGTCCCTAGCGGGGGGTTCCTACAATGAGCAGTTCTTC. Protein sequence: CSGSLAGGSYNEQFF.

At least ten counts were recorded for this clonotype. J is TRBJ2-7 and V is TRBV5-1; maybe TRBD1 (5 bases). The CDR3 is 13 amino acids. V lost 0 bases and J lost 2, with 6 bases in between. Germline CDR1 reads SGHRS; CDR2 reads YFSETQ. In DNA form, the CDR3 reads TGCGCCAGCAGCTTGGAGACAGCCTACGAGCAGTACTTC. Its protein product is CASSLETAYEQYF.

This clonotype was seen ten or more times. The J gene is TRBJ1-3, the V gene TRBV15; D unclear. This CDR3 comprises 14 residues. The V end lost 0 bases, the J end lost 8 bases, and 11 bases lay between the germline ends. CDR1 and CDR2 (germline): LNHNV, YYDKDF (reference sequence). The CDR3 loop is CATSRDRRTDTIYF. The CDR3 nucleotides read TGTGCCACCAGCAGAGATCGGCGAACGGACACCATATATTTT.

The chain couples TRBV7-9 to TRBJ2-7; perhaps D is TRBD1 or TRBD2 (5 bases each). The CDR3 is 16 residues long. Germline CDR1 is SEHNR and CDR2 is FQNEAQ (reference sequence). In DNA, the CDR3 is TGTGCCAGCAGTTTAGCGCCGACAGAAGAATCCTACGAGCAGTACGTC. Amino acid sequence: CASSLAPTEESYEQYV.

This clonotype was found many times. The rearrangement uses TRBV24-1 and TRBJ2-3; possible D gene TRBD2, 6 bases. Germline V gene sequence: CDR1 KGHDR, CDR2 SFDVKD. This CDR3 is 15 amino acids long. The ends were cut back, 3 bases at V and 2 bases at J, with 11 bases in the middle. For the CDR3, the DNA is TGTGCCACCAGTGATAGGCGGGGCTCCACAGATACGCAGTATTTT. Amino acids: CATSDRRGSTDTQYF.

V gene TRBV20-1 combines with J gene TRBJ1-2; D might be TRBD1 (6 bases). CDR1 and CDR2 (germline): DFQATT, SNEGSKA (reference sequence). The length of the CDR3 is 14 residues. Trimming cost V 4 bases and J 3 bases, with 15 bases left between them. CDR3 loop: CSAKGDRKDYGYTF. Here the CDR3 DNA reads TGCAGTGCTAAAGGAGACAGGAAAGACTATGGCTACACCTTC.

This clonotype came up many times. This chain connects TRBV12-3 or TRBV12-4 to TRBJ2-1, with TRBD2 identical over 10 bases. Germline trimming cut 2 bases from V and 5 bases from J; bases unmatched to any gene: 3. CDR3 length equals 15 residues. CDR3 coding DNA: TGTGCCAGCAGTTTAATAGCGGGAGGTAACAATGAGCAGTTCTTC. This codes for CASSLIAGGNNEQFF.

There are many counts of this clonotype. This chain joins TRBV10-3 and TRBJ2-7, with D maybe TRBD2 (5 bases). Germline lookup yields CDR1 ENHRY and CDR2 SYGVKD. The CDR3 is made up of 15 amino acids. Trimming pared 3 bases from V and 3 bases from J, leaving 15 bases between. The CDR3 region is CAISDPGWVFYEQYF. In nucleotides, the CDR3 is TGTGCCATCAGTGACCCGGGGTGGGTATTCTACGAGCAGTACTTC.

The rearrangement joins TRBV7-9 to TRBJ2-1; D unresolved. V was trimmed by 8 bases and J by 0 bases, leaving 17 bases between them. The CDR3 is 16 residues long. Germline loops: CDR1 SEHNR, CDR2 FQNEAQ (reference sequence). In nucleotides, the CDR3 is TGTGCCAGCCCCCCAGGCGAGGCCGACTCCTACAATGAGCAGTTCTTC. It codes for CASPPGEADSYNEQFF.

This clonotype came up many times. V gene TRBV7-2 combines with J gene TRBJ2-1; TRBD2 agrees at 9 bases. The CDR3 runs 15 residues. Trimming removed 3 bases from V and 4 bases from J; junction bases left unmatched: 4. The V gene's germline CDR1 is SGHTA and CDR2 FQGNSA. The CDR3 DNA sequence: TGTGCCAGCAGCTTTTCTAGCGGGGTGTACAATGAGCAGTTCTTC. Its protein product is CASSFSSGVYNEQFF.

In this sample, this clonotype turned up a few times. This chain joins TRBV2 and TRBJ2-7; no reliable D call. V was shortened by 0 bases and J by 3 bases, with 12 bases between the two germline ends. The CDR3 loop spans 15 amino acids. Germline V lookup: CDR1 SNHLY, CDR2 FYNNEI. The CDR3 DNA sequence: TGTGCCAGCAGTGAAGCGCTTCGCCTCTTCTACGAGCAGTACGTC. Translating it yields CASSEALRLFYEQYV.

This clonotype has a count of ten or more. This rearrangement joins TRBV3-1 to TRBJ2-1; D is unresolved. V gave up 3 bases and J gave up 9 bases, with 21 bases separating them. Germline CDR1 reads LGHDT; CDR2 reads YNNKEL (reference sequence). CDR3 length: 16 residues. CDR3 protein: CASSQQSPRGPSEQFF. The CDR3 nucleotides are TGTGCCAGCAGCCAGCAGTCCCCCCGAGGCCCTAGTGAGCAGTTCTTC.

This clonotype was seen many times. This rearrangement joins TRBV18 to TRBJ2-1, with TRBD2 matching over 11 bases. Trimming took 0 bases from V and 8 from J; bases not matched to a gene: 6. This CDR3 contains 16 residues. The germline V gene has CDR1 KGHSH and CDR2 LQKENI. Here the CDR3 reads CASSPPRGLAVDEQFF. The CDR3 DNA reads as TGTGCCAGCTCACCACCTCGGGGACTAGCGGTCGATGAGCAGTTCTTC.

The rearrangement uses TRBV14 and TRBJ1-3; TRBD1 might be the D (5 bases). The V gene lost 1 base and the J gene lost 2 bases, with 12 bases spanning the gap. Germline CDR1 reads SGHDN; CDR2 reads FVKESK. The CDR3 has 16 amino acids. The CDR3 DNA follows: TGTGCCAGCAGCCAAGTGGGGCACAGTGCTGGAAACACCATATATTTT. The encoded protein is CASSQVGHSAGNTIYF.

The chain is built from TRBV27 and TRBJ2-5; TRBD2 aligns across 8 bases. The V and J ends lost 3 bases and 0 bases, in that order; junction bases with no gene match: 3. Germline CDR1 MNHEY, CDR2 SMNVEV (reference sequence). This CDR3 spans 15 amino acids. The CDR3 coding sequence is TGTGCCAGCAGTTTTGTAGCGGGATACCAAGAGACCCAGTACTTC. Protein product: CASSFVAGYQETQYF.

Ten or more counts support this clonotype. The chain recombines TRBV20-1 with TRBJ2-7, with 8 bases identical to TRBD2. The V segment lost 3 bases and the J segment 3 bases; nucleotides outside the gene matches: 4. The CDR3 has 13 residues. In germline, CDR1 is DFQATT, CDR2 SNEGSKA (reference sequence). The CDR3 sequence: CSASFLAGYEQYF. The DNA for the CDR3 is TGCAGTGCTAGCTTCCTAGCGGGCTACGAGCAGTACTTC.

This clonotype was counted many times. This rearrangement joins TRBV9 to TRBJ2-7, with D tentatively TRBD2 (7 bases). Per germline, CDR1 SGDLS and CDR2 YYNGEE. With 4 bases removed from V and 4 bases from J, the gap between germline ends came to 15 bases. The CDR3 spans 14 residues. The CDR3 DNA reads TGTGCCAGCAGCCCCCGAGGGGGGGGATACGAGCAGTACTTC. Translating gives CASSPRGGGYEQYF.

This clonotype showed up many times. This rearrangement joins TRBV28 to TRBJ1-2; D is possibly TRBD1 (5 bases). The ends were cut back, 4 bases at V and 8 bases at J, with 17 bases in the middle. From germline, CDR1 is MDHEN and CDR2 SYDVKM. The CDR3 sequence is 14 residues long. The CDR3 here is CASSSLSGHGGYTF. CDR3 DNA: TGTGCCAGCAGTTCTCTTTCAGGACATGGGGGCTACACCTTC.

This chain uses TRBV12-3 or TRBV12-4 with TRBJ2-7, with no clear D. The CDR3 loop spans 20 amino acids. Trimming cost V 3 bases and J 2 bases, with 29 bases left between them. CDR3 nucleotides: TGTGCCAGCAGTTTCAAGTTGTCGCCTCTTGACTCCGGGCGCCCCTACGAGCAGTACGTC. This gives the protein CASSFKLSPLDSGRPYEQYV.

This clonotype occurred many times. The J gene is TRBJ2-1, the V gene TRBV4-3; 11 bases match TRBD2. Germline trimming cut 4 bases from V and 6 bases from J; bases unmatched to any gene: 5. This CDR3 comprises 15 residues. Germline V gene lookup returns CDR1 LGHNA and CDR2 YSLEER. This CDR3 is CASSLSGGAGNEQFF. The CDR3 nucleotides are TGCGCCAGCAGCCTTAGCGGGGGGGCGGGCAATGAGCAGTTCTTC.

Regarding this clonotype: Sequence at one end of the junction differs from germline and may be a read error. V usage is TRBV5-1 and J usage is TRBJ1-1; TRBD1 aligns across 7 bases. The CDR3 runs to 17 residues. The germline gives CDR1 SGHRS, CDR2 YFSETQ. CDR3 coding DNA: TGCGCCAGCAGCTGGGACGGGACAGCTTTCTTGAACGCTGAAGCTTTCTTT. Translating it yields CASSWDGTAFLNAEAFF. The full variable domain, in which reference TRBV5-1 and TRBJ1-1 provide the parts outside the CDR3, is KAGVTQTPRYLIKTRGQQVTLSCSPISGHRSVSWYQQTPGQGLQFLFEYFSETQRNKGNFPGRFSGRQFSNSRSEMNVSTLELGDSALYLCASSWDGTAFLNAEAFFGQGTRLTVV.

This clonotype showed up just a few times. The CDR3 region has the DNA TGCAGTGCTCGACAGGGGGCGGATCAGCCCCAGCATTTT. This gives the protein CSARQGADQPQHF. The chain combines TRBV20-1 with TRBJ1-5, with 10 bases aligning to TRBD1. Germline V CDR1 and CDR2: DFQATT, SNEGSKA (reference sequence). J gave up 5 bases and V 5 bases, and 3 bases lay outside the gene matches. CDR3 size: 13 residues.

There are a few counts of this clonotype. The chain links TRBV2 to TRBJ2-7; D might be TRBD1 (6 bases). The V end was cut by 0 bases, the J end by 0 bases, with 9 bases between. Germline values: CDR1 SNHLY, CDR2 FYNNEI. The CDR3 loop spans 15 amino acids. CDR3 loop: CASSEAQGSSYEQYF. Written as DNA, the CDR3 is TGTGCCAGCAGTGAAGCCCAGGGGAGCTCCTACGAGCAGTACTTC.

V and J are TRBV12-3 or TRBV12-4 and TRBJ1-4; D gene unclear. Deletions cut 5 bases from V and 8 bases from J, with 9 bases between. The CDR3 is made up of 12 amino acids. CDR3 DNA: TGTGCCAGCAGTACCAATGGGGAAAAACTGTTTTTT. This codes for CASSTNGEKLFF.

This clonotype was picked up a small number of times. The chain carries TRBV5-5 and TRBJ1-5, with TRBD1 matching 7 bases. Germline values: CDR1 SGHKS, CDR2 YYEKEE (reference sequence). The CDR3 extends over 15 amino acids. V trimming: 2 bases; J trimming: 0 bases; junction bases outside the gene matches: 2. CDR3 loop: CASSFTGDSNQPQHF. The CDR3 DNA reads as TGTGCCAGCAGCTTCACAGGGGATAGCAATCAGCCCCAGCATTTT.

This clonotype was counted between two and nine times. One end of the junction does not line up with germline, which may come from a read error. CDR3 bases: TGTGTCAGCAGAAGTAGGAAGGGTACCCTATCCTACGAGCAGTACTTC. Residues: CVSRSRKGTLSYEQYF. The V gene is TRBV6-1, the J gene TRBJ2-7; D remains unclear. The germline gives CDR1 MNHNS, CDR2 SASEGT. CDR3 length: 16 amino acids.

In its sample, this clonotype was seen a few times. The J gene is TRBJ2-3, the V gene TRBV5-6, with 9 bases matching TRBD2. Germline V gene lookup returns CDR1 SGHDT and CDR2 YYEEEE. The V and J ends lost 0 bases and 3 bases, in that order; junction bases with no gene match: 11. The CDR3 totals 18 residues. CDR3 DNA: TGTGCCAGCAGCTTGGCAGCGGGGGGCCTTTGGGGGACAGATACGCAGTATTTT. Protein product: CASSLAAGGLWGTDTQYF.

This clonotype was observed a single time. The chain couples TRBV19 to TRBJ1-1; TRBD1 matches 8 bases. CDR3 length: 13 amino acids. Losses at the gene ends were 6 bases for V and 6 bases for J; bases not matched to a gene: 6. The V gene's germline CDR1 is LNHDA and CDR2 SQIVND (reference sequence). CDR3 nucleotide sequence: TGTGCCAGTAGGTCGGACAGGGCGTCTGAAGCTTTCTTT. This gives the protein CASRSDRASEAFF.

This clonotype appeared many times. This chain joins TRBV20-1 and TRBJ1-6; D not resolved. CDR1 DFQATT and CDR2 SNEGSKA come from the germline V gene (reference sequence). V lost 5 bases and J 5 bases, leaving 16 bases between the germline ends. There are 15 residues in the CDR3. The CDR3 is CSAVNPVGNNSPLHF. In nucleotides, the CDR3 is TGCAGTGCTGTTAACCCAGTTGGGAATAATTCACCCCTCCACTTT.